The T cell receptor (beta chain) under discussion was sequenced for a study of blood T cell repertoires in COVID-19. Deletions cut 6 bases from V and 5 bases from J, with 14 bases between. Germline CDR1 SNHLY, CDR2 FYNNEI. This CDR3 spans 13 amino acids. Profiling relied on immunoSEQ multiplex PCR, and the TCRdb table lists in-frame clones only, not all of them. The repertoire holds 400,000 to 500,000 clones, with 86% as singletons. This receptor was taken from a woman in her thirties with active or convalescent COVID-19. Sequenced input: peripheral blood. The rearrangement joins TRBV2 to TRBJ2-7; TRBD2 is a possible D gene (5 bases). The CDR3 is CASRKDGIDEQYF. The CDR3 coding sequence is TGTGCCAGCAGAAAGGACGGGATAGACGAGCAGTACTTC.